The clone carrying this T cell receptor beta chain was counted a few times. Its antigen is undetermined. V was pared by 8 bases and J by 7 bases, with 20 bases between. The CDR3 extends over 15 amino acids. The source of the sample is a study of blood T cells in healthy people across ages. Broader study findings: The long-lived group displayed more naive CD4+ cells, plus higher diversity, than the aged donors did.

For the second PCR, which ran for 7 to 11 cycles, a sample-barcoded 5' primer and a J-beta primer mix were used. Tags on each cDNA molecule came from a template-switch adaptor with 12 random nucleotides. Every sample gave at least 2.5 million paired-end reads containing CDR3. TCRdb analysed the 5' RACE reads with MiXCR anew, one entry per CDR3 protein. The profile shows approximately 690,000 distinct CDR3 sequences, around 43% of them singletons. This sequence originates from a man older than 75 in good health. V gene TRBV12-3 or TRBV12-4 combines with J gene TRBJ1-4; no definite D call. The sample was blood. DNA of the CDR3: TGTGCCAGCTCATTCCAGGCCGGAACTGGTGAAAAACTGTTTTTT. Its translation is CASSFQAGTGEKLFF.